This TCR beta chain is from a study of blood T cell repertoires in COVID-19. At the level of the study: Samples came from the United States, Italy and Spain, spanning acute and convalescent COVID-19.

Per germline, CDR1 LGHDT and CDR2 YNNKEL (reference sequence). V was clipped by 1 base and J by 0 bases, with 10 bases between them. The CDR3 loop spans 15 amino acids. TCRdb's copy holds only in-frame clones and misses some; the assay was immunoSEQ multiplex PCR. Here the sample spans 250,000 to 300,000 clones, approximately 91% being singletons. The gene calls are TRBV3-1 (or the pseudogene TRBV3-2) and TRBJ2-7; D perhaps matches TRBD1 (7 bases). The source is a woman in her 30s with COVID-19, enrolled during active disease. Sequencing was done on a sample of peripheral blood. The CDR3 DNA reads as TGTGCCAGCAGCCAAGGGGGGGACAGCTCCTACGAGCAGTACTTC. It yields the protein CASSQGGDSSYEQYF.